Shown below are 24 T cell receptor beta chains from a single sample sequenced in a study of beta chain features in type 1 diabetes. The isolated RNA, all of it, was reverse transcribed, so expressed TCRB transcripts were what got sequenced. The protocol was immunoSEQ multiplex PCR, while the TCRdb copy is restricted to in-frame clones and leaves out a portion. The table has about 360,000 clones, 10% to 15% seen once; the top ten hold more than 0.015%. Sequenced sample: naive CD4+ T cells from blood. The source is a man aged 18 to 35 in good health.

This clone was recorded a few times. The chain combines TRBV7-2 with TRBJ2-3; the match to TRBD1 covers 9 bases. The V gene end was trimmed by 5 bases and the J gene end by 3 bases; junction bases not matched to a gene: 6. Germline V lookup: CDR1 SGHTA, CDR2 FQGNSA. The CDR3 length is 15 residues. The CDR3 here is CASSRDRGGTDTQYF. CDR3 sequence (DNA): TGTGCCAGCAGCCGTGACAGGGGGGGGACAGATACGCAGTATTTT.

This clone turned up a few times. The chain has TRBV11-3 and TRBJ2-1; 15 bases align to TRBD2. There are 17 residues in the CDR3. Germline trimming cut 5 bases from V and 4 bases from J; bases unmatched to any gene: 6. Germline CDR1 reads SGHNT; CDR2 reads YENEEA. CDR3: CASSPRTSGGAYNEQFF. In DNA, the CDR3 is TGTGCCAGCAGCCCTAGGACTAGCGGGGGGGCGTACAATGAGCAGTTCTTC.

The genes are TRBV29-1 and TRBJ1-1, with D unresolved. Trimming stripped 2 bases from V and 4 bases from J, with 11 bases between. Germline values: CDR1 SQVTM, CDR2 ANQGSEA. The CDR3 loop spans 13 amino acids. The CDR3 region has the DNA TGCAGCGTTGAATTCGGGAGGAGCACTGAAGCTTTCTTT. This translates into CSVEFGRSTEAFF.

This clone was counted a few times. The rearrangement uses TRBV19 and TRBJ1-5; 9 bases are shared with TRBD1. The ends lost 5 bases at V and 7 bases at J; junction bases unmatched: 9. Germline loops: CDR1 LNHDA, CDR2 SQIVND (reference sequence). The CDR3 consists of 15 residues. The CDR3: CASSGTGGPRQPQHF. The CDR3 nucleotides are TGTGCCAGTAGTGGCACAGGGGGCCCACGGCAGCCCCAGCATTTT.

In DNA form, the CDR3 reads TGCGCCAGCCCCTCCGGGACTAGTGACGACGAGCAGTACTTC. Translating it yields CASPSGTSDDEQYF. The chain uses TRBV5-1 and TRBJ2-7; 8 bases line up with TRBD2. This CDR3 comprises 14 residues. J was trimmed by 5 bases and V by 7 bases; bases with no gene match: 11. The germline gives CDR1 SGHRS, CDR2 YFSETQ.

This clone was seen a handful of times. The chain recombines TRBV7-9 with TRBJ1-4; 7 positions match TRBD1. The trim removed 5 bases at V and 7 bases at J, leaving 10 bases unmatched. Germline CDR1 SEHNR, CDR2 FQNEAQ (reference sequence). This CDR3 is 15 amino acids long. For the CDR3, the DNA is TGTGCCAGCAGCCCAGGACAGGCCGTACGTGAAAAACTGTTTTTT. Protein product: CASSPGQAVREKLFF.

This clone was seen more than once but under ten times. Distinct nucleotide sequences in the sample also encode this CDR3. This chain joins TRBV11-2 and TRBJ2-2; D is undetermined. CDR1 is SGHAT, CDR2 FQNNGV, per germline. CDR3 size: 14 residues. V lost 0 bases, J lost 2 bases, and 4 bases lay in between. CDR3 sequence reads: CASSLDTNTGELFF. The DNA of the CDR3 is TGTGCCAGCAGCTTAGACACTAACACCGGGGAGCTGTTTTTT.

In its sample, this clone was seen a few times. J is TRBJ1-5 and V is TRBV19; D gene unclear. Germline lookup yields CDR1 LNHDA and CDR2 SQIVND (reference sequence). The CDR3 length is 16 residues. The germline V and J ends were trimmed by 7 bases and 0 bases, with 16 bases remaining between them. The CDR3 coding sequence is TGTGCCAGTAACCAGGATCGGAACCATAGCAATCAGCCCCAGCATTTT. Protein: CASNQDRNHSNQPQHF.

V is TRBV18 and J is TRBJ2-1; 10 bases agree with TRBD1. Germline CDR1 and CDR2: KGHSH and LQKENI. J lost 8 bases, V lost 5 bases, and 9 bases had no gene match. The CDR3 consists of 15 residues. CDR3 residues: CASSAPGQGRDEQFF. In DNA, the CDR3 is TGTGCCAGCTCAGCTCCGGGACAGGGGAGGGATGAGCAGTTCTTC.

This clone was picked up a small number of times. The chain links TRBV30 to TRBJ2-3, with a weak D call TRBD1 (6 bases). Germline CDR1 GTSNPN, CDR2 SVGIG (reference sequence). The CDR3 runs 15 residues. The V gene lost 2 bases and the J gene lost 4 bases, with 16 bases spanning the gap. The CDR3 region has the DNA TGTGCCTGGAGTTCGGGGCAGGGGCCTGCAGATACGCAGTATTTT. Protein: CAWSSGQGPADTQYF.

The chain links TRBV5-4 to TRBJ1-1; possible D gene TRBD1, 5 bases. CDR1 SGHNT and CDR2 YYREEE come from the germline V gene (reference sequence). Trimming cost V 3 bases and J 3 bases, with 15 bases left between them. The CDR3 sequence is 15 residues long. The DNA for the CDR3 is TGTGCCAGCAGCTCTAAGGCAGGGTACGACACTGAAGCTTTCTTT. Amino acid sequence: CASSSKAGYDTEAFF.

CDR3 in amino acids: CASSLGGPSSYEQYF. The CDR3 nucleotides read TGTGCCAGCAGTTTAGGCGGGCCGAGCTCCTACGAGCAGTACTTC. This chain links TRBV28 with TRBJ2-7; maybe TRBD2 (5 bases). Germline lookup yields CDR1 MDHEN and CDR2 SYDVKM. The V end lost 2 bases, the J end lost 0 bases, and 11 bases lay between the germline ends. The CDR3 has 15 amino acids. Based on the CDR3 plus reference TRBV28 and TRBJ2-7, the full variable domain is DVKVTQSSRYLVKRTGEKVFLECVQDMDHENMFWYRQDPGLGLRLIYFSYDVKMKEKGDIPEGYSVSREKKERFSLILESASTNQTSMYLCASSLGGPSSYEQYFGPGTRLTVT.

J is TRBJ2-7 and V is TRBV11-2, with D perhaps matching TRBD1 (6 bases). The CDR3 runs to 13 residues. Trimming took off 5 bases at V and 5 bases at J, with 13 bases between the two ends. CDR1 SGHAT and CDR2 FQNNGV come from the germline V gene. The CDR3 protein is CASSRRQADEQYF. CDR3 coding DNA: TGTGCCAGCAGCCGACGACAGGCTGACGAGCAGTACTTC.

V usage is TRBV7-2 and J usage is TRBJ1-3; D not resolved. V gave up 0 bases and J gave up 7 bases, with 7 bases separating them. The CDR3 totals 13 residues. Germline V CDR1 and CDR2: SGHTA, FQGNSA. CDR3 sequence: CASSLAEDNTIYF. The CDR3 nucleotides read TGTGCCAGCAGCTTAGCCGAGGATAACACCATATATTTT.

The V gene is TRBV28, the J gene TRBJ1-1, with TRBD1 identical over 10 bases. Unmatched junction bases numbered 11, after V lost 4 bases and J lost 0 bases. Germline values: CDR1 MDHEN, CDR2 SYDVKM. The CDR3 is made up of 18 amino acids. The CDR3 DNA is TGTGCCAGCAGTTCTCCTGGGGACAGGGGTCACATGAACACTGAAGCTTTCTTT. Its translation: CASSSPGDRGHMNTEAFF.

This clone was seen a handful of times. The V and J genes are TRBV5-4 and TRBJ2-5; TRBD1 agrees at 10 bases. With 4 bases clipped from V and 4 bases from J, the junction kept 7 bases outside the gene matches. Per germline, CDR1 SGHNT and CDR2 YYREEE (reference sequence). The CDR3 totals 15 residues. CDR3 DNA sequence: TGTGCCAGCAGCCCCTGGACAGGGGGGACAGAGACCCAGTACTTC. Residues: CASSPWTGGTETQYF.

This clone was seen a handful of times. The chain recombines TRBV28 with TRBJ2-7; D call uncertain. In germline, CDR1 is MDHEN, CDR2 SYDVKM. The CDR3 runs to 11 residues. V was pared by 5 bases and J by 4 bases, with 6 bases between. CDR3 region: CASSPQYEQYF. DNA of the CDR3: TGTGCCAGCAGTCCCCAATACGAGCAGTACTTC.

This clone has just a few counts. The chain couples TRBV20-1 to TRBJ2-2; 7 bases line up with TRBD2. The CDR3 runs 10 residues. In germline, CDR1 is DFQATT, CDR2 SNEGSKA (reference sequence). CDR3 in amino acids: CAGEAGELFF. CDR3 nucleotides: TGCGCGGGGGAGGCCGGGGAGCTGTTTTTT.

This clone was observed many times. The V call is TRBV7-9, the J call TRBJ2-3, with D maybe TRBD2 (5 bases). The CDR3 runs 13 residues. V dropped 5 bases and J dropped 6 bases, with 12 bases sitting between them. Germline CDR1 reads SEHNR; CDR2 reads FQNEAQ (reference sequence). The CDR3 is CASSPRPGDTQYF. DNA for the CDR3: TGTGCCAGCAGCCCCAGGCCGGGGGATACGCAGTATTTT.

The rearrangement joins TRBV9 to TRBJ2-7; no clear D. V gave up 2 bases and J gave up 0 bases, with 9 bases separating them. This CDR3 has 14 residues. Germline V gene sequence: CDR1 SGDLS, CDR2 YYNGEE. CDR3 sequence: CASSVVASSYEQYF. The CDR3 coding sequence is TGTGCCAGCAGCGTGGTCGCGAGCTCCTACGAGCAGTACTTC.

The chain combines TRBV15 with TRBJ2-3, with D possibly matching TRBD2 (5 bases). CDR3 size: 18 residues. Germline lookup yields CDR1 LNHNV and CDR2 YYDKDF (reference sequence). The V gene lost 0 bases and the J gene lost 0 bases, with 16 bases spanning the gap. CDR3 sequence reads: CATSRDLARVGSTDTQYF. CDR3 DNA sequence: TGTGCCACCAGCAGAGATCTAGCAAGGGTGGGTAGCACAGATACGCAGTATTTT.

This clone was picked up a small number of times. The CDR3 is CASSQTRSRYNEQFF. For the CDR3, the DNA is TGTGCCAGCAGCCAAACCCGGTCGAGGTACAATGAGCAGTTCTTC. The chain combines TRBV4-2 with TRBJ2-1; D gene uncertain. Trimming left V 2 bases short and J 4 bases short, with 12 bases between. This CDR3 has 15 amino acids. From germline, CDR1 is LGHNA and CDR2 YNFKEQ.

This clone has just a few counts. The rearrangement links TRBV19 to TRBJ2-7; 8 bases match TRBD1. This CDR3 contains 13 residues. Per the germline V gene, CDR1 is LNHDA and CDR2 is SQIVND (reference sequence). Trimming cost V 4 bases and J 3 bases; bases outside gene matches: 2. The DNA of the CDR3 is TGTGCCAGTAGTAATGGACAGGGCTACGAGCAGTACTTC. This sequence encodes CASSNGQGYEQYF.

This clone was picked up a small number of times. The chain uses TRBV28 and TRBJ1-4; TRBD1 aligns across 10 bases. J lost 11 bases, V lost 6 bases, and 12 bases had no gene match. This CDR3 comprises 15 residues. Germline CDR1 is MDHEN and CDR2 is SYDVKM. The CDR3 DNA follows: TGTGCCAGCAGCAAGACAGGGGGCGTTCGGCGGAAACTGTTTTTT. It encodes CASSKTGGVRRKLFF.